The present entry profiles one T cell receptor beta chain with its context. The antigen remains undetermined. The data were obtained in a study of cytomegalovirus exposure and HLA in healthy donors. The PCR ran on 60 Vbeta and 13 Jbeta primers. Clones were sequenced by immunoSEQ multiplex PCR, and TCRdb holds only the in-frame ones, with some missing. The sample records 150,000 to 200,000 clones, roughly 74% being singletons. Study conclusions and caveats: Overall, some 160 TCR beta chains were annotated as cytomegalovirus-associated.

Sample: PBMCs. This TCR was sampled from a woman under 40 in good health and CMV-seronegative.

The CDR3 protein is CAISAGVGTGGGLENIQYF. CDR3 nucleotide sequence: TGTGCCATCAGTGCCGGGGTCGGGACAGGGGGCGGGTTGGAAAACATTCAGTACTTC. The rearrangement links TRBV10-3 to TRBJ2-4, with 12 nucleotides matching TRBD1. The CDR3 is made up of 19 amino acids. CDR1 is ENHRY and CDR2 is SYGVKD in the germline V gene. J lost 5 bases, V lost 4 bases, and 15 bases had no gene match.